This TCR beta chain comes out of a study of T cell responses to AZD1222 COVID-19 vaccine. CDR1 and CDR2 (germline): SQVTM, ANQGSEA. This CDR3 is built from 11 residues. V was clipped by 2 bases and J by 9 bases, with 10 bases between them. With respect to this clone: The target antigen is unknown.

Overall study findings and caveats: Unmutated variant regions reportedly attract nearly half of all spike-specific TCRs. Of the AZD1222 recipients, only 5 to 7 were seropositive at baseline. With two AZD1222 doses given, Spike-specific TCR breadth and depth both rose.

Measured with immunoSEQ multiplex PCR; TCRdb has only the in-frame clones, and not every one. There are under 130,000 clones in the sample; approximately 89% occur only once, and 44% lies in the top ten. The specimen was peripheral blood, collected 28 days after the second AZD1222 dose. This clonotype was sampled from an adult who received the AZD1222 COVID-19 vaccine. The V gene is TRBV29-1, the J gene TRBJ1-1, with D uncertain. The CDR3 reads CSVERVFQAFF. DNA of the CDR3: TGCAGCGTTGAAAGGGTTTTCCAAGCTTTCTTT.